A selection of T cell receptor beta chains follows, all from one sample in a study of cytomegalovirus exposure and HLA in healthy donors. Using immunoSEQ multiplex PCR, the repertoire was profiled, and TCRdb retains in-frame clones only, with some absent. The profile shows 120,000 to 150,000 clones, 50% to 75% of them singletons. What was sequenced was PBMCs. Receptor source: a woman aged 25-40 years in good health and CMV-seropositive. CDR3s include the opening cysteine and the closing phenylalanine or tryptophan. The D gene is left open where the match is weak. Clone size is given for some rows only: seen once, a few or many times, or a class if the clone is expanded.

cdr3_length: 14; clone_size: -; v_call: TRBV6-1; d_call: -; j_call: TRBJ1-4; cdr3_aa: CASSDGGAIEKLFF; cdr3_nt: TGTGCCAGCAGTGACGGGGGGGCTATTGAAAAACTGTTTTTT
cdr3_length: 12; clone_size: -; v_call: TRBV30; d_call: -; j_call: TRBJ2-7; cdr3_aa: CAWSSAAWEQYF; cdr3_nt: TGTGCCTGGAGCTCCGCGGCTTGGGAGCAGTACTTC
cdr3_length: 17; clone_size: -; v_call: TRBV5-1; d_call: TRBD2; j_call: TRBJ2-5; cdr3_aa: CASSLTGLAGGQETQYF; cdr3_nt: TGCGCCAGCAGCTTAACCGGACTAGCGGGAGGCCAAGAGACCCAGTACTTC
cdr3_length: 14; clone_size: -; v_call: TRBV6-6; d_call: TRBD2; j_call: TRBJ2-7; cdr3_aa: CASKRTSETYEQYF; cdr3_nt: TGTGCCAGCAAACGGACTAGCGAGACCTACGAGCAGTACTTC
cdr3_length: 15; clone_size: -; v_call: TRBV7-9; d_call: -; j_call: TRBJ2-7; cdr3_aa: CASSFWREDSYEQYF; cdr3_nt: TGTGCCAGCAGCTTTTGGAGGGAGGACTCCTACGAGCAGTACTTC
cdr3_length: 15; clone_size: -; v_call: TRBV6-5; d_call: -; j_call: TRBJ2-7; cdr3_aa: CASSYSLSRAYEQYF; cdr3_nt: TGTGCCAGCAGTTACTCATTGTCTAGAGCCTACGAGCAGTACTTC
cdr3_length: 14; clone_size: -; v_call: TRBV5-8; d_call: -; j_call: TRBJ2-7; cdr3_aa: CASSYRSSSYEQYF; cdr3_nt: TGTGCCAGCAGCTATCGGAGCAGCTCCTACGAGCAGTACTTC
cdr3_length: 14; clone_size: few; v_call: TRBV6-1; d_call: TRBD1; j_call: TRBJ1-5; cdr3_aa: CASRNDRALRPQHF; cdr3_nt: TGTGCCAGCAGAAATGACAGGGCCTTAAGGCCCCAGCATTTT
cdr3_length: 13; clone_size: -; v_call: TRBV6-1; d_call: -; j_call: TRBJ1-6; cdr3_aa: CASSESRVSPLHF; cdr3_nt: TGTGCCAGCAGTGAATCTAGAGTTTCACCCCTCCACTTT
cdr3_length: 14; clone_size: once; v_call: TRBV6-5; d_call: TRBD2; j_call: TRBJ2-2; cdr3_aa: CASGTSETSGELFF; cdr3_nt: TGTGCCAGCGGTACTAGCGAAACGTCCGGGGAGCTGTTTTTT
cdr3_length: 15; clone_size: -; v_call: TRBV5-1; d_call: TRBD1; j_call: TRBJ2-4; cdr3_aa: CASSLAGDRGNIQYF; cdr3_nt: TGCGCCAGCAGCTTGGCGGGAGACAGGGGGAACATTCAGTACTTC
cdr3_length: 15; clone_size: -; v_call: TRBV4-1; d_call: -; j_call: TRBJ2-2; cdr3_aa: CASSEGAGFTGELFF; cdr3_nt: TGCGCCAGCAGCGAGGGGGCGGGGTTCACCGGGGAGCTGTTTTTT
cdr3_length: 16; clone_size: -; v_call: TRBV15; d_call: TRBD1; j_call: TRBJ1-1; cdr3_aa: CATSRDRGGEGTEAFF; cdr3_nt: TGTGCCACCAGCAGAGATCGAGGGGGCGAGGGTACTGAAGCTTTCTTT
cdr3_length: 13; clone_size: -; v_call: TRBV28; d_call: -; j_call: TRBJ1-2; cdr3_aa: CASSLQQTGGYTF; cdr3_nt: TGTGCCAGCAGTTTGCAGCAAACAGGGGGCTACACCTTC
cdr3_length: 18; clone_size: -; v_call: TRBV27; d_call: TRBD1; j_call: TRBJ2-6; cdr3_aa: CASSPDRGRGSGANVLTF; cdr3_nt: TGTGCCAGCAGTCCGGACAGGGGGCGCGGATCAGGGGCCAACGTCCTGACTTTC
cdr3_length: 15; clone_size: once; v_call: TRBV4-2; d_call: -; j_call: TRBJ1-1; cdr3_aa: CASSQETRVGTEAFF; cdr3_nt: TGTGCCAGCAGCCAAGAGACCCGGGTGGGCACTGAAGCTTTCTTT
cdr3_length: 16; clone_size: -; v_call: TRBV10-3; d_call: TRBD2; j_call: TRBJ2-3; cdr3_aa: CAISETSGGTIYTQYF; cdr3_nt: TGTGCCATCAGTGAAACTAGCGGGGGTACCATATACACGCAGTATTTT
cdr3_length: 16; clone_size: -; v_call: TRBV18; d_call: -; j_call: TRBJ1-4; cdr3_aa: CASSPRGGGAAEKLFF; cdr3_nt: TGTGCCAGCTCACCCCGCGGTGGGGGGGCGGCTGAAAAACTGTTTTTT
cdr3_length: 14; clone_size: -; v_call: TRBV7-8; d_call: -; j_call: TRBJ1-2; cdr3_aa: CASSLAGIDYGYTF; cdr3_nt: TGTGCCAGCAGCTTGGCAGGGATCGACTATGGCTACACCTTC
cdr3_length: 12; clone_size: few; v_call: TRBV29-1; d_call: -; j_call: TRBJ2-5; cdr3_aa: CSVEPSPGTQYF; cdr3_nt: TGCAGCGTTGAGCCCTCCCCCGGGACCCAGTACTTC
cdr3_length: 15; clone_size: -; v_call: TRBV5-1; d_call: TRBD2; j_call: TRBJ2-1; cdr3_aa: CASSLASGRSNEQFF; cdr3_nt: TGCGCCAGCAGCTTGGCTAGCGGGAGAAGTAATGAGCAGTTCTTC
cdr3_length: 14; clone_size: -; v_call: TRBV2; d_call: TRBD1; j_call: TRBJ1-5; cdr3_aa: CASSTQGVGQPQHF; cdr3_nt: TGTGCCAGCAGTACACAGGGGGTAGGTCAGCCCCAGCATTTT